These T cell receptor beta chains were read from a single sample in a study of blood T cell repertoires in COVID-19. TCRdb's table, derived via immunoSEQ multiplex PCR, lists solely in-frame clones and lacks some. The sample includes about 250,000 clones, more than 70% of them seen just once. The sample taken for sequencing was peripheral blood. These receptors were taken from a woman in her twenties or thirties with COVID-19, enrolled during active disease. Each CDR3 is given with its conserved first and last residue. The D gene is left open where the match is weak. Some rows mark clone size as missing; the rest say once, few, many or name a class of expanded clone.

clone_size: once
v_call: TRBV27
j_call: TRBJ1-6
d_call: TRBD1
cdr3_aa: CASSLTRDSQNNSPLHF
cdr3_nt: TGTGCCAGCAGTTTAACCCGGGACAGTCAGAATAATTCACCCCTCCACTTT

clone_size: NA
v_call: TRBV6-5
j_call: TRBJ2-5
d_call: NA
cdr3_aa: CASSPSRVGTGYF
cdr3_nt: TGTGCCAGCAGCCCCAGCAGGGTAGGAACCGGTTACTTC

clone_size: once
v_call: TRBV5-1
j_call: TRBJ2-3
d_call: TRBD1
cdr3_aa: CASSLTGGKDTQYF
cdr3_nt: TGCGCCAGCAGCTTGACAGGGGGGAAGGATACGCAGTATTTT

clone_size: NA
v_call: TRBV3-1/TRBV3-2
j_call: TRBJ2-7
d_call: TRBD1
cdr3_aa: CASSQDLRGTGSEQYF
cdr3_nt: TGTGCCAGCAGCCAAGACTTAAGGGGGACAGGGTCGGAGCAGTACTTC

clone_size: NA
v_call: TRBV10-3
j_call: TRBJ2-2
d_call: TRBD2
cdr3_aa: CAISDHSGRVNTGELFF
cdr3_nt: TGTGCCATCAGTGACCATAGCGGGAGGGTGAACACCGGGGAGCTGTTTTTT

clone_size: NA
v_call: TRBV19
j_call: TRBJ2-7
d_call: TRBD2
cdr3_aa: CASKGRGQTPYEQYF
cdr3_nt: TGTGCCAGTAAAGGGAGGGGTCAGACCCCCTACGAGCAGTACTTC

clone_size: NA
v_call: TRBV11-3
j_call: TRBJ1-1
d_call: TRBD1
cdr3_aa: CASSDRGRTEAFF
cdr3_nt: TGTGCCAGCAGCGACAGGGGGAGAACTGAAGCTTTCTTT

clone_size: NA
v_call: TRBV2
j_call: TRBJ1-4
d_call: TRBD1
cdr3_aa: CASSSPRDRATDVVEKLFF
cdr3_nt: TGTGCCAGCAGCTCCCCCCGGGACAGGGCGACTGACGTGGTCGAAAAACTGTTTTTT

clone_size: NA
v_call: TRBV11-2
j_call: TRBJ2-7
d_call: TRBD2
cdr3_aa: CASSTERGISYEQYF
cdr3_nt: TGTGCCAGCAGCACCGAGCGGGGAATCTCCTACGAGCAGTACTTC

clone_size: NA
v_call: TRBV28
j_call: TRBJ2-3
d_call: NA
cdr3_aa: CASSLLAGRSTDTQYF
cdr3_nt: TGTGCCAGCAGTTTATTGGCGGGCCGTAGCACAGATACGCAGTATTTT

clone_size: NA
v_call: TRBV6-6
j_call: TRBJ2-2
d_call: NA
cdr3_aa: CASSPRGGGLAGELFF
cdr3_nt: TGTGCCAGCAGCCCTAGGGGGGGAGGCTTGGCCGGGGAGCTGTTTTTT

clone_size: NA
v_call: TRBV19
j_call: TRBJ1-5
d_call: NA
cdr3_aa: CASSILGAYGTEFWQPQHF
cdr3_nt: TGTGCCAGTAGTATATTGGGGGCATACGGGACCGAGTTTTGGCAGCCCCAGCATTTT

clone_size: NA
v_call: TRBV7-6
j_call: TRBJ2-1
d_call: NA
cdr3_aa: CASSLGRAQGKNEQFF
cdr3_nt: TGTGCCAGCAGCTTGGGACGCGCACAGGGCAAGAATGAGCAGTTCTTC

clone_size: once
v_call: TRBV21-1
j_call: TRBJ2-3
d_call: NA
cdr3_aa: CASSKITSGSCTDTQYF
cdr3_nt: TGTGCCAGCAGCAAGATAACTAGCGGGAGTTGCACAGATACGCAGTATTTT

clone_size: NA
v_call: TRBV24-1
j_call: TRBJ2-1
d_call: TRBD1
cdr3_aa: CATSDPKGQGFSEQFF
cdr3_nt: TGTGCCACCAGTGATCCAAAGGGACAGGGCTTCAGTGAGCAGTTCTTC

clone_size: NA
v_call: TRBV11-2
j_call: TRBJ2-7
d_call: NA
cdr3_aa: CASSLERQSYEQYF
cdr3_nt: TGTGCCAGCAGCTTAGAGAGACAGAGCTACGAGCAGTACTTC

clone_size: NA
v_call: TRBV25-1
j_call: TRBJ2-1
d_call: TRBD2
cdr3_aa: CASKTSGHNEQFF
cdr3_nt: TGTGCCAGCAAAACTAGCGGGCACAATGAGCAGTTCTTC

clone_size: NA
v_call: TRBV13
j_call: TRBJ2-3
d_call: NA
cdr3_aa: CASSFNGGVPDTQYF
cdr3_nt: TGTGCCAGCAGCTTTAACGGAGGTGTCCCAGATACGCAGTATTTT

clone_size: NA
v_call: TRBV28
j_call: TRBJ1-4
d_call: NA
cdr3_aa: CASSSSGGILEKLFF
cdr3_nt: TGTGCCAGCAGTTCCTCAGGAGGCATCCTTGAAAAACTGTTTTTT

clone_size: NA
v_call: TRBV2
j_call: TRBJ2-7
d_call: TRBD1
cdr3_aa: CASTGTGQYF
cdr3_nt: TGTGCCAGCACAGGGACAGGGCAGTACTTC

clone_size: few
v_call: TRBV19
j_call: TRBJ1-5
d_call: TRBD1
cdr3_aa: CASSMGGTGLFQPQHF
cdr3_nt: TGTGCCAGTAGTATGGGCGGGACAGGACTCTTTCAGCCCCAGCATTTT

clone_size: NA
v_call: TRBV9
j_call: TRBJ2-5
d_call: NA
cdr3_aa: CASSARGAGETQYF
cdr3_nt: TGTGCCAGCAGCGCCCGGGGGGCGGGAGAGACCCAGTACTTC

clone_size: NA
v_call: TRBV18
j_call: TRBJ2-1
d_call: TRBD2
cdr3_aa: CASSSTSGTNRHNEQFF
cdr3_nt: TGTGCCAGTTCGTCTACTAGCGGGACCAACCGACACAATGAGCAGTTCTTC

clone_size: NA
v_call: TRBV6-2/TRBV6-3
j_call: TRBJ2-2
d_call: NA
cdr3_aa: CASSYHSGNTGELFF
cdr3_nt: TGTGCCAGCAGTTACCACAGCGGAAACACCGGGGAGCTGTTTTTT